A selection of T cell receptor beta chains follows, all from one sample in a study of blood T cell repertoires in COVID-19. Using immunoSEQ multiplex PCR, the repertoire was profiled, and TCRdb retains in-frame clones only, with some absent. The sample lists 50,000 to 75,000 clones, approximately 84% seen once, with 5% to 6.5% in the top ten. The specimen was peripheral blood. These receptors originate from a man older than 75 in a cohort sampled during active COVID-19. Both conserved end residues are part of each CDR3. The D gene is left open where the match is weak.

TRBV12-5	-	TRBJ2-3	CASGSNTDTQYF	TGTGCTAGTGGTTCTAACACAGATACGCAGTATTTT
TRBV4-2	TRBD2	TRBJ2-1	CASSQEGLAYNEQFF	TGTGCCAGCAGCCAAGAAGGACTAGCGTACAATGAGCAGTTCTTC
TRBV21-1	-	TRBJ2-7	CASSKGDRVYEQYF	TGTGCCAGCAGCAAAGGGGACAGGGTCTACGAGCAGTACTTC
TRBV7-2	-	TRBJ2-5	CASSLALMGGLETQYF	TGTGCCAGCAGCTTAGCGCTAATGGGGGGTTTGGAGACCCAGTACTTC
TRBV3-1/TRBV3-2	TRBD1	TRBJ2-3	CASSQERRDRATDTQYF	TGTGCCAGCAGCCAAGAAAGGAGGGACAGGGCTACAGATACGCAGTATTTT
TRBV6-4	-	TRBJ1-6	CASSEGSSYNSPLHF	TGTGCCAGCAGCGAGGGTAGCTCCTATAATTCACCCCTCCACTTT
TRBV24-1	-	TRBJ2-4	CATSDLQGWNIQYF	TGTGCCACCAGTGACCTGCAGGGATGGAACATTCAGTACTTC
TRBV30	-	TRBJ2-3	CAWNLGRVSTDTQYF	TGTGCCTGGAACCTCGGTCGGGTTAGCACAGATACGCAGTATTTT
TRBV4-1	TRBD2	TRBJ2-5	CASSQDQERGGRETQYF	TGCGCCAGCAGCCAAGATCAGGAGCGGGGGGGCCGAGAGACCCAGTACTTC
TRBV11-2	-	TRBJ2-1	CASSLDGYEQFF	TGTGCCAGCAGCTTAGATGGCTATGAGCAGTTCTTC
TRBV18	-	TRBJ2-5	CASSPSSGSETQYF	TGTGCCAGCTCACCATCCAGCGGGTCAGAGACCCAGTACTTC